This TCR beta chain was sequenced for a study of CD4 T cells in relation to SARS-CoV-2 and coronaviruses. Some clones are missing from TCRdb's copy, which holds only in-frame ones; the method was immunoSEQ multiplex PCR. The sample comprises about 36,000 clones, over 70% of which are singletons, and 2.5% to 3.5% rests with the top ten. This clone appeared a few times. The target antigen is unknown. The sequencing input was memory CD4+ T cells from PBMCs, cultured in vitro. The origin of this receptor is an adult with COVID-19.

As DNA, the CDR3 is TGTGCCAGCAGCTCAAGTTCGACAGGGGGAAACACCATATATTTT. Translating gives CASSSSSTGGNTIYF. The chain recombines TRBV7-9 with TRBJ1-3; TRBD1 matches at 7 bases. This CDR3 is built from 15 residues. J was trimmed by 4 bases and V by 4 bases; bases with no gene match: 7. From germline, CDR1 is SEHNR and CDR2 FQNEAQ (reference sequence).